The sequence of this T cell receptor (beta chain) was determined in a study of blood T cell repertoires in COVID-19. Study-wide context: COVID-19 samples, acute and convalescent, were from the United States, Italy and Spain. T cells, B-cell-depleted T cells, or PBMCs provided the cDNA or gDNA that served as material.

J gave up 7 bases and V 3 bases, and 7 bases lay outside the gene matches. CDR1 is SGHRS and CDR2 is YFSETQ in the germline V gene. The CDR3 runs to 14 residues. Under the authors' procedure: By means of reference gene primer amplification, nucleated cell counts were estimated. Sequencing was performed with immunoSEQ multiplex PCR; in TCRdb, only in-frame clones are kept and a portion is missing. That table furnishes V, J and clone size, whereas the DNA furnished D and trimming. The data show roughly 300,000 clones, 90% to 95% seen once. Followed longitudinally, the Seattle patients had been enrolled during active infection.

Source material: peripheral blood. This TCR derives from a woman in her thirties with COVID-19, enrolled during active disease. V and J are TRBV5-1 and TRBJ2-1; TRBD1 matches 7 bases. The CDR3 DNA reads as TGCGCCAGCAGCTCCGGGGACAGTAGAAATGAGCAGTTCTTC. Encoded protein: CASSSGDSRNEQFF.